This T cell receptor beta chain comes out of a study of T cells after yellow fever vaccination. The table lists this clonotype with many counts. Its antigen is unidentified. MiXCR was run by TCRdb on the 5' RACE reads, yielding one entry per CDR3 protein. Here the sample spans some 200,000 distinct CDR3 sequences, approximately 3.3% being singletons. CDR1 is MNHEY and CDR2 is SMNVEV in the germline V gene (reference sequence). Trimming removed 3 bases from V and 5 bases from J, with 4 bases in between. The CDR3 covers 11 residues. Study outcomes and limitations: Although the secondary response was weaker, it peaked faster, at day 5 versus 15. Among primary-vaccination clones, most reappeared after the booster, at around 97% for CD4 and about 90% for CD8. Clonotype sharing between CD4 and CD8 compartments was small.

The sample in question was CD4+ T cells sorted from PBMCs, obtained 10 days after the yellow fever booster vaccination. The TCR was taken from a man aged 18 to 35 who received the YFV17D yellow fever vaccine. J is TRBJ1-1 and V is TRBV27; D is ambiguous. CDR3 bases: TGTGCCAGCAGTTTTGGGACTGAAGCTTTCTTT. Translation gives CASSFGTEAFF.